This T cell receptor beta chain is from a study of T-cell reconstitution after alpha-beta-depleted transplantation in children. Unique molecular identifiers were built into the TCRbeta library. TCRdb passed the PCR reads through MiXCR, listing each CDR3 protein once. The profile covers hundreds of thousands of distinct CDR3 sequences, with approximately 15% appearing a single time and about 39% taken by the ten largest. CDR3 length: 13 residues. Study results and limitations: Surviving thymic progenitors and recipient T cells were the source of high TCRbeta diversity at day 60 in some patients. T-cell counts and diversity were attributed mostly to newly produced T cells one year after transplant. Several hundred expanded graft clones reportedly gave rise to the alpha-beta T cells present about two months after transplant.

This clonotype occurred a few times. Antigen specificity is unknown. The receptor was derived from a male patient between 2 and 15 years old who had a stem cell transplant for acute lymphoblastic leukemia, so the T cells may come from the graft donor. This sample comprised PBMCs, mostly from graft donor cells, obtained 360 days after TCRalphabeta/CD19-depleted stem cell transplant. The rearrangement joins TRBV21-1 to TRBJ2-2. TRBV21-1 is reported as a pseudogene. This CDR3 is CASSRGVPGELFF. As DNA, the CDR3 is TGTGCCAGCAGTCGCGGCGTTCCCGGGGAGCTGTTTTTT.